The sequence of this TCR beta chain was determined in a study of OX40 agonist ivuxolimab in advanced cancers. Study-level information: The dose-escalation cohort had hepatocellular carcinoma, melanoma, renal cell or head and neck cancer.

Regarding the study as a whole: The study found among the lowest clonal expansion in partial responders at 0.1-3.0 mg/kg. The work left the antigen specificity of expanded peripheral T cells undetermined. Nonresponders included some who also had low normalized T-cell clonal expansion.

Notes on this clone: Its antigen remains unknown.

Libraries were prepared by immunoSEQ multiplex PCR; TCRdb keeps only in-frame clonotypes and omits some of them. The data hold roughly 67,000 clones, with almost 95% observed a single time. This clonotype originated in an adult with an advanced solid tumor such as melanoma, head and neck, liver or kidney cancer. This specimen was CD4+ or CD8+ T cells sorted from blood, taken in a trial of the OX40 agonist ivuxolimab.

The CDR3 DNA follows: TGTGCCAGCAGTTACTCACTAGCGGAGACTAATGAGCAGTTCTTC. It translates to CASSYSLAETNEQFF. V usage is TRBV6-5 and J usage is TRBJ2-1; 8 nucleotides match TRBD2. Trimming cost V 0 bases and J 7 bases; bases outside gene matches: 5. Germline loops: CDR1 MNHEY, CDR2 SVGAGI. This CDR3 comprises 15 residues.